This is a list of T cell receptor beta chains from one sample in a study of T cell responses to AZD1222 COVID-19 vaccine. Data came from immunoSEQ multiplex PCR; TCRdb stores just in-frame clones and leaves some out. The table has 150,000 to 200,000 clones, about 87% seen once. The specimen was peripheral blood, collected 28 days after the second dose of the MenACWY control vaccine. The receptor set was obtained from an adult who received the MenACWY meningococcal vaccine as a control. Both conserved end residues are part of each CDR3. Fields, in order: clone size, V gene, J gene, D gene, CDR3 protein, CDR3 DNA. D genes are given only for firm matches. For some rows the clone size is stated as once, few or many, or as a class when expanded; others skip it.

.,TRBV9,TRBJ1-1,.,CASSVVLGMNTEAFF,TGTGCCAGCAGCGTAGTGCTGGGAATGAACACTGAAGCTTTCTTT
.,TRBV18,TRBJ2-7,TRBD2,CASSPLQKTSIWGPYEQYF,TGTGCCAGCTCCCCATTACAAAAGACTAGCATCTGGGGACCCTACGAGCAGTACTTC
.,TRBV11-2,TRBJ2-2,TRBD1,CASSARTGTNTGELFF,TGTGCCAGCAGCGCCCGGACAGGGACGAACACCGGGGAGCTGTTTTTT
.,TRBV20-1,TRBJ1-2,.,CSWAYGYTF,TGCAGTTGGGCCTATGGCTACACCTTC
.,TRBV28,TRBJ1-4,.,CASSLSAPNDEKLFF,TGTGCCAGCAGTTTATCAGCCCCAAACGATGAAAAACTGTTTTTT
.,TRBV16,TRBJ1-1,.,CASSPMQAGYTEAFF,TGTGCCAGCAGCCCAATGCAGGCGGGGTACACTGAAGCTTTCTTT
.,TRBV28,TRBJ1-1,.,CASSRTDNTEAFF,TGTGCCAGCAGTAGGACAGATAACACTGAAGCTTTCTTT
.,TRBV3-1/TRBV3-2,TRBJ2-7,TRBD1,CASSHGTGKTEQYF,TGTGCCAGCAGCCACGGGACAGGGAAAACGGAGCAGTACTTC
few,TRBV6-2/TRBV6-3,TRBJ2-1,TRBD1,CASSYSRGRREQFF,TGTGCCAGCAGTTACTCAAGGGGGCGCAGAGAGCAGTTCTTC
.,TRBV5-1,TRBJ1-4,TRBD1,CASSSGQGAPSVLFF,TGCGCCAGCAGCTCGGGACAGGGGGCCCCGTCGGTGTTGTTTTTT
.,TRBV7-9,TRBJ2-5,.,CASTPSTLRRTQYF,TGTGCCAGCACTCCTTCCACCCTCCGACGGACCCAGTACTTC
few,TRBV7-8,TRBJ1-5,.,CASSLVGQPQHF,TGTGCCAGCAGCTTAGTAGGTCAGCCCCAGCATTTT
.,TRBV11-2,TRBJ1-2,.,CASSLDSPGLGPRGYTF,TGTGCCAGCAGCTTAGACTCACCGGGCCTCGGGCCCCGGGGCTACACCTTC
few,TRBV28,TRBJ2-7,.,CASESGSSAYEQYF,TGTGCCAGCGAATCAGGGTCTTCAGCCTACGAGCAGTACTTC
.,TRBV2,TRBJ2-1,TRBD2,CASSVQRESGEQFF,TGTGCCAGCAGTGTTCAGCGGGAGTCAGGTGAGCAGTTCTTC
.,TRBV10-2,TRBJ2-7,.,CASSDRGYEQYF,TGCGCCAGCAGTGATAGGGGGTACGAGCAGTACTTC
once,TRBV7-3,TRBJ2-1,TRBD2,CASSPGLAGVGNEQFF,TGTGCCAGCAGTCCCGGACTAGCGGGAGTGGGGAATGAGCAGTTCTTC
.,TRBV3-1/TRBV3-2,TRBJ1-1,.,CASRQGSATEAFF,TGTGCCAGCAGGCAGGGTTCAGCTACTGAAGCTTTCTTT
.,TRBV4-3,TRBJ1-1,.,CASSPSPTGRAEAFF,TGCGCCAGCAGCCCGAGTCCTACAGGGAGGGCTGAAGCTTTCTTT
.,TRBV6-2/TRBV6-3,TRBJ1-2,.,CASSWQEPYGYTF,TGTGCCAGCAGTTGGCAGGAGCCCTATGGCTACACCTTC
few,TRBV4-1,TRBJ1-1,.,CASSQEPPITGGDTEAFF,TGCGCCAGCAGCCAAGAACCCCCCATTACGGGGGGAGACACTGAAGCTTTCTTT
.,TRBV28,TRBJ1-2,.,CASSLRDYYGYTF,TGTGCCAGCAGTTTAAGGGATTACTATGGCTACACCTTC
.,TRBV7-9,TRBJ2-1,.,CASSPPNRFNEQFF,TGTGCCAGCAGCCCCCCGAATCGGTTCAATGAGCAGTTCTTC
.,TRBV7-2,TRBJ2-7,TRBD1,CASSLAGGTGEQYF,TGTGCCAGCAGCTTAGCGGGCGGGACAGGTGAGCAGTACTTC
.,TRBV5-1,TRBJ1-1,.,CASSLAVLSGPEAFF,TGCGCCAGCAGCTTGGCCGTTTTAAGCGGGCCTGAAGCTTTCTTT
once,TRBV28,TRBJ1-6,TRBD1,CATSGQGDSPLHF,TGTGCCACCTCGGGACAGGGAGATTCACCCCTCCACTTT
.,TRBV18,TRBJ1-3,.,CASSPPNTISGNTIYF,TGTGCCAGCTCACCCCCCAATACCATCTCTGGAAACACCATATATTTT
.,TRBV21-1,TRBJ2-7,.,CASSKEAERDSYEQYF,TGTGCCAGCAGCAAAGAGGCGGAAAGGGACTCCTACGAGCAGTACTTC
.,TRBV12-5,TRBJ2-1,.,CASGLAQGYEQFF,TGTGCTAGTGGTTTGGCCCAGGGTTATGAGCAGTTCTTC
.,TRBV10-2,TRBJ2-5,.,CASVKGIGGTQYF,TGCGCCAGCGTGAAGGGAATCGGGGGGACCCAGTACTTC